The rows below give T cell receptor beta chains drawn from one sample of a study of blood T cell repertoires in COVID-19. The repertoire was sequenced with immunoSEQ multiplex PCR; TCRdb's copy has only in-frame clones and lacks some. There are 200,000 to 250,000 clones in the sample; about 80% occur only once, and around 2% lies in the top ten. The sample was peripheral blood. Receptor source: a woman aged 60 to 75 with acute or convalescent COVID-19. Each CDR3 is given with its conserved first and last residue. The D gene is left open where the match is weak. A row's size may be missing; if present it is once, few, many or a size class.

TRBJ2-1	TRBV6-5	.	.	TGTGCCACACGTAAGGTGTGGCAGGACAATGAGCAGTTCTTC	CATRKVWQDNEQFF
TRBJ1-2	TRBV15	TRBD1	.	TGTGCCACCAGCAGAGACAGGGGGATAAACTATGGCTACACCTTC	CATSRDRGINYGYTF
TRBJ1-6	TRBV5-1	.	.	TGCGCCAGCAGCTTGGGCGGACTCTCCGGCTCCTATAATTCACCCCTCCACTTT	CASSLGGLSGSYNSPLHF
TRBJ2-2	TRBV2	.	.	TGTGCCAGCAGTGGGACTTCGAACACCGGGGAGCTGTTTTTT	CASSGTSNTGELFF
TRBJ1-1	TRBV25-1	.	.	TGTGCCAGCAGTGAATCGGGGGGATTGGGCACTGAAGCTTTCTTT	CASSESGGLGTEAFF
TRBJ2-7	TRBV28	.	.	TGTGCCAGCAGCCGACGGGACTTCTTCTCCTACGAGCAGTACTTC	CASSRRDFFSYEQYF
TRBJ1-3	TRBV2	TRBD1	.	TGTGCCAGCAGTGAAGACAGGGGTGATGGAAACACCATATATTTT	CASSEDRGDGNTIYF
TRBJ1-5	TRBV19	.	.	TGTGCCAGTAGTATTGGGTGGGGAGGCAATCAGCCCCAGCATTTT	CASSIGWGGNQPQHF
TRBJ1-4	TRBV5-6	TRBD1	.	TGTGCCAGCAGCACCGACAGGGCCGAAAAACTGTTTTTT	CASSTDRAEKLFF
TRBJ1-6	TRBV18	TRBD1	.	TGTGCCAGCTCACCAAGAGACGGACAGGGGCCCCTCGACTTT	CASSPRDGQGPLDF
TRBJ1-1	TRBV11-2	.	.	TGTGCCAGCAGCTACCACACGAACACTGAAGCTTTCTTT	CASSYHTNTEAFF
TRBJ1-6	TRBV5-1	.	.	TGCGCCAGCAGCTTGTCGACTCCCCCAGGGAAAGATTCACCCCTCCACTTT	CASSLSTPPGKDSPLHF
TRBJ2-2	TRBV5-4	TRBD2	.	TGTGCCAGCAAAGCGGGGGGGCCTTCCACCGGGGAGCTGTTTTTT	CASKAGGPSTGELFF
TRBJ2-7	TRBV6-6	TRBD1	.	TGTGCCATCGGGACAGGGGGTAAGAGCTCCTACGAGCAGTACTTC	CAIGTGGKSSYEQYF
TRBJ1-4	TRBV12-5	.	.	TGTGCTAGTGGTGTCGATAGATTTAATGAAAAACTGTTTTTT	CASGVDRFNEKLFF
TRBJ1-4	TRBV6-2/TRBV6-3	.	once	TGTGCCAGCAGTGCCCGGACCGACGGGGGAAAACTGTTTTTT	CASSARTDGGKLFF
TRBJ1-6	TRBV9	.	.	TGTGCCAGCAGCGCGGAGGGCCTCCCCCGTGATTCACCCCTCCACTTT	CASSAEGLPRDSPLHF
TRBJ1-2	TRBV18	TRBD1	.	TGTGCCAGCTCACCAGGGACAGGGCCCTCCTATGGCTACACCTTC	CASSPGTGPSYGYTF
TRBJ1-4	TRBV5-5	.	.	TGTGCCAGCAGCCCGAACCACAGGGCAACTAATGAAAAACTGTTTTTT	CASSPNHRATNEKLFF
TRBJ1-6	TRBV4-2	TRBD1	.	TGTGCCAGCAGCCAGGACGGACAGGGGAGGTCCTATAATTCACCCCTCCACTTT	CASSQDGQGRSYNSPLHF
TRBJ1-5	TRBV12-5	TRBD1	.	TGTGCTAGTGGACCTCAGAGAGGGACAGATAGCAATCAGCCCCAGCATTTT	CASGPQRGTDSNQPQHF
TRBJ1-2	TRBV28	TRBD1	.	TGTGCCAGCAGATCTATGGGACAGCTCCCCCCCTATGGCTACACCTTC	CASRSMGQLPPYGYTF
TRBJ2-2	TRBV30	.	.	TGTGCCGCAATACCGCTCCGCGGCACGAACACCGGGGAGCTGTTTTTT	CAAIPLRGTNTGELFF
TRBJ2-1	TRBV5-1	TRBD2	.	TGCGCCAGCAGCTCGCGTCCCGTAAGCGGGGGGGCCAATGAGCAGTTCTTC	CASSSRPVSGGANEQFF
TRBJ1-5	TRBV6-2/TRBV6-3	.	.	TGTGCCAGCAGTGACAGTTATAGCAATCAGCCCCAGCATTTT	CASSDSYSNQPQHF
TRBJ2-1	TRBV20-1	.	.	TGCAGTGCTGCCGAGGTATCTGAGCAGTTCTTC	CSAAEVSEQFF